The 21 T cell receptor beta chains in this list originate from one sample, sequenced in a study of blood T cell repertoires in COVID-19 (TCRdb year 2020). The library was obtained by the immunoSEQ multiplex PCR assay. The immuneACCESS repertoire file appears here via TCRdb, limited to in-frame rearrangements. These files lack a portion of the clones; in checked studies, under half of the deficit traces to unresolved V genes, and the cause of the others is not known. The sample table shows around 50,000 clones, and roughly 91% are seen once. The ten largest make up approximately 7.8% of the sample. Material: peripheral blood. The source is a man in his forties or fifties with active COVID-19.

This clone was observed a single time. The rearrangement joins TRBV7-8 to TRBJ2-1, with 9 bases identical to TRBD2. The length of the CDR3 is 15 residues. The trim removed 2 bases at V and 8 bases at J, leaving 7 bases unmatched. Germline values: CDR1 SGHVS, CDR2 FQNEAQ. Here the CDR3 DNA reads TGTGCCAGCAGCTTACTAGCGGGAAGTGTAGATGAGCAGTTCTTC. It translates to CASSLLAGSVDEQFF.

Written as DNA, the CDR3 is TGTGCCAGCAGGTTGGAAGGGGGTAGCACAGATACGCAGTATTTT. This translates into CASRLEGGSTDTQYF. The rearrangement joins TRBV28 to TRBJ2-3; TRBD1 might be the D (6 bases). This CDR3 has 15 residues. Trimming left V 6 bases short and J 0 bases short, with 13 bases between. The V gene's germline CDR1 is MDHEN and CDR2 SYDVKM.

The chain couples TRBV6-2 or TRBV6-3 to TRBJ1-1; D gene uncertain. Looked up from germline, CDR1 is MNHEY and CDR2 is SVGEGT. This CDR3 spans 14 amino acids. Trimming removed 6 bases at V and 0 bases at J, with 11 bases between. The CDR3 spells CASSRGVMNTEAFF. CDR3 DNA: TGTGCCAGCAGCCGCGGTGTGATGAACACTGAAGCTTTCTTT.

V and J are TRBV28 and TRBJ2-3; D not resolved. The V and J ends lost 5 bases and 0 bases respectively, with 15 bases between them. CDR1 is MDHEN and CDR2 is SYDVKM in the germline V gene. The CDR3 consists of 16 residues. Written as DNA, the CDR3 is TGTGCCAGCAGTCGATTGTTGGGCTTGAGCACAGATACGCAGTATTTT. Its protein product is CASSRLLGLSTDTQYF.

The CDR3 loop reads CASGLVVAGAYEQYF. CDR3 DNA: TGTGCTAGTGGTTTGGTAGTAGCGGGAGCCTACGAGCAGTACTTC. The chain employs TRBV12-5 and TRBJ2-7; TRBD2 matches at 9 bases. The ends lost 0 bases at V and 2 bases at J; junction bases unmatched: 2. Per germline, CDR1 LGHNT and CDR2 FRNRAP. The CDR3 contains 15 residues. Full variable domain (remainder filled in from reference TRBV12-5 and TRBJ2-7): DARVTQTPRHKVTEMGQEVTMRCQPILGHNTVFWYRQTMMQGLELLAYFRNRAPLDDSGMPKDRFSAEMPDATLATLKIQPSEPRDSAVYFCASGLVVAGAYEQYFGPGTRLTVT.

The chain has TRBV12-3 or TRBV12-4 and TRBJ1-1; no firm D call. V lost 5 bases, J lost 2 bases, and 9 bases lay in between. The CDR3 length is 13 residues. CDR3 sequence: CASSLSPNTEAFF. The CDR3 DNA sequence: TGTGCCAGCAGTCTGTCCCCCAACACTGAAGCTTTCTTT.

This chain connects TRBV5-1 to TRBJ1-1, with a tentative D call TRBD1 (5 bases). The CDR3 spans 12 residues. Trimming shortened V by 1 base and J by 5 bases, and 6 bases separated the two germline ends. CDR1 and CDR2 (germline): SGHRS, YFSETQ. The CDR3 DNA follows: TGCGCCAGCAGCTTGTCAGGGACTGAAGCTTTCTTT. Amino acids: CASSLSGTEAFF.

The chain employs TRBV10-3 and TRBJ2-7, with no clear D. V lost 4 bases and J lost 7, with 11 bases in between. CDR1 and CDR2 from the germline V gene are ENHRY and SYGVKD. The CDR3 totals 12 residues. DNA for the CDR3: TGTGCCATCAGTGTAAACGGTTGGGAGCAGTACTTC. It specifies CAISVNGWEQYF.

The rearrangement joins TRBV29-1 to TRBJ1-1, with D unclear. Per the germline V gene, CDR1 is SQVTM and CDR2 is ANQGSEA. V shed 7 bases and J shed 0 bases, with 15 bases lying between them. This CDR3 is built from 14 residues. Here the CDR3 reads CSAPDKGVNTEAFF. The CDR3 DNA reads TGCAGCGCACCTGACAAGGGAGTGAACACTGAAGCTTTCTTT.

The rearrangement links TRBV6-5 to TRBJ1-2, with 9 bases fitting TRBD1. This CDR3 is 13 amino acids long. CDR1 and CDR2 (germline): MNHEY, SVGAGI. V was pared by 6 bases and J by 7 bases, with 6 bases of the junction left unmatched. The CDR3 region is CASRAGQGIGYTF. CDR3 in DNA: TGTGCCAGCAGAGCGGGACAGGGTATTGGCTACACCTTC.

The CDR3 protein is CASSYSNRGTNSPLHF. DNA for the CDR3: TGTGCCAGCAGTTACTCGAACAGGGGGACCAATTCACCCCTCCACTTT. The chain combines TRBV6-5 with TRBJ1-6; TRBD1 agrees at 8 bases. Germline values: CDR1 MNHEY, CDR2 SVGAGI. The trim removed 0 bases at V and 7 bases at J, leaving 5 bases unmatched. The length of the CDR3 is 16 residues.

The table lists this clone with a count of one. The V call is TRBV4-3, the J call TRBJ1-1; possibly TRBD1 for D (6 bases). CDR1 is LGHNA and CDR2 is YSLEER in the germline V gene. The CDR3 is made up of 15 amino acids. V dropped 4 bases and J dropped 3 bases, with 15 bases sitting between them. As DNA, the CDR3 is TGCGCCAGCAGCCGATCCCTCAGGGGAGACACTGAAGCTTTCTTT. Translated: CASSRSLRGDTEAFF.

The CDR3 sequence is CASSLEGTSGSYEQYF. The CDR3, as DNA: TGTGCCAGCAGCTTAGAAGGGACTAGCGGCTCCTACGAGCAGTACTTC. The chain combines TRBV7-2 with TRBJ2-7, with TRBD2 identical over 11 bases. V lost 1 base and J lost 0; bases outside the gene matches: 2. The CDR3 is 16 residues long. Germline CDR1 and CDR2: SGHTA and FQGNSA.

The rearrangement uses TRBV19 and TRBJ2-2; D not resolved. The CDR3 contains 12 residues. The V gene lost 8 bases and the J gene lost 2 bases, with 6 bases spanning the gap. Germline values: CDR1 LNHDA, CDR2 SQIVND (reference sequence). CDR3 in amino acids: CASSFNTGELFF. Written as DNA, the CDR3 is TGTGCCAGTTCCTTTAACACCGGGGAGCTGTTTTTT. Filled out from reference TRBV19 and TRBJ2-2, the complete variable domain reads DGGITQSPKYLFRKEGQNVTLSCEQNLNHDAMYWYRQDPGQGLRLIYYSQIVNDFQKGDIAEGYSVSREKKESFPLTVTSAQKNPTAFYLCASSFNTGELFFGEGSRLTVL.

The chain has TRBV10-3 and TRBJ1-3, with unresolved D. Trimming cost V 6 bases and J 0 bases, with 18 bases left between them. CDR3 length: 17 residues. Looked up from germline, CDR1 is ENHRY and CDR2 is SYGVKD. The CDR3: CAIREAGRRHSGNTIYF. For the CDR3, the DNA is TGTGCCATCAGGGAAGCTGGCAGGCGCCACTCTGGAAACACCATATATTTT.

Worth noting for this clone: At one of its ends the junction is not consistent with the germline gene, which may arise from a read error. This sequence joins TRBV6-1 and TRBJ2-7, with TRBD1 matching over 9 bases. The germline V gene has CDR1 MNHNS and CDR2 SASEGT. The CDR3 is made up of 15 amino acids. The CDR3 nucleotides read TGTGCCAGCAGGGAAGGGGGGACAGGGCTCTACGAGCAGTACTTC. Translated: CASREGGTGLYEQYF.

This chain uses TRBV7-2 with TRBJ1-3; D unresolved. This CDR3 is built from 13 residues. Germline CDR1 and CDR2: SGHTA and FQGNSA. The V end lost 2 bases, the J end lost 6 bases, and 8 bases lay between the germline ends. CDR3 loop: CASSLTVLNTIYF. As DNA, the CDR3 is TGTGCCAGCAGCTTAACAGTATTAAACACCATATATTTT.

V and J are TRBV7-2 and TRBJ2-5; 8 bases are a match to TRBD1. Germline V gene sequence: CDR1 SGHTA, CDR2 FQGNSA. The CDR3 contains 15 residues. V lost 6 bases, J lost 5 bases, and 11 bases stayed unmatched. The CDR3 loop reads CASRAPGQGSETQYF. CDR3 bases: TGTGCCAGCAGGGCTCCCGGACAGGGTAGCGAGACCCAGTACTTC.

The chain recombines TRBV7-9 with TRBJ1-2; 10 positions match TRBD1. With V trimmed by 4 bases and J by 1 base, 6 bases remained unmatched. Per germline, CDR1 SEHNR and CDR2 FQNEAQ (reference sequence). There are 16 residues in the CDR3. CDR3 loop: CASSSTGGDNNYGYTF. For the CDR3, the DNA is TGTGCCAGCAGCTCGACAGGGGGCGATAATAACTATGGCTACACCTTC.

This chain joins TRBV6-4 and TRBJ2-1; 8 bases align to TRBD2. The CDR3 runs to 14 residues. Per germline, CDR1 MRHNA and CDR2 SNTAGT. J was trimmed by 8 bases and V by 3 bases; bases with no gene match: 6. The CDR3 loop reads CASSERGEVDEQFF. The CDR3 coding sequence is TGTGCCAGCAGTGAGCGGGGGGAAGTCGATGAGCAGTTCTTC.

This clone was counted a few times. The chain uses TRBV5-5 and TRBJ1-3, with 7 nucleotides matching TRBD1. The CDR3 extends over 19 amino acids. Trimming took 1 base from V and 0 from J; bases not matched to a gene: 13. Looked up from germline, CDR1 is SGHKS and CDR2 is YYEKEE (reference sequence). CDR3 DNA: TGTGCCAGCAGCTTGACAGGGACAGTTGGGCCCCTCTCTGGAAACACCATATATTTT. Translating it yields CASSLTGTVGPLSGNTIYF. Filled out from reference TRBV5-5 and TRBJ1-3, the complete variable domain reads DAGVTQSPTHLIKTRGQQVTLRCSPISGHKSVSWYQQVLGQGPQFIFQYYEKEERGRGNFPDRFSARQFPNYSSELNVNALLLGDSALYLCASSLTGTVGPLSGNTIYFGEGSWLTVV.